One sample yielded the 32 T cell receptor beta chains listed below, sequenced in a study of blood T cell repertoires in COVID-19. Assay: immunoSEQ multiplex PCR; the TCRdb copy retains only in-frame clones and omits some. The sample consists of fewer than 60,000 clones, over 70% of them appearing once. What was sequenced was peripheral blood. The receptors were gathered from a man aged 25 to 40 with COVID-19, enrolled during active disease.

The CDR3 protein is CASSQGDRGYGYTF. In nucleotides, the CDR3 is TGCGCCAGCAGCCAGGGGGACAGGGGTTATGGCTACACCTTC. The chain links TRBV5-1 to TRBJ1-2; 10 positions match TRBD1. The CDR3 sequence is 14 residues long. CDR1 is SGHRS and CDR2 is YFSETQ in the germline V gene. Germline trimming cut 4 bases from V and 5 bases from J; bases unmatched to any gene: 5.

V gene TRBV4-1 combines with J gene TRBJ1-1; 10 positions match TRBD1. This CDR3 comprises 15 residues. Germline CDR1 MGHRA, CDR2 YSYEKL. J was trimmed by 0 bases and V by 5 bases; bases with no gene match: 3. The CDR3 bases are TGCGCCAGCAGCATGACAGGGGGCCTGAACACTGAAGCTTTCTTT. Translating it yields CASSMTGGLNTEAFF.

The chain recombines TRBV9 with TRBJ2-5; D is uncertain. CDR1 SGDLS and CDR2 YYNGEE come from the germline V gene. CDR3 length: 15 amino acids. V lost 4 bases to trimming and J lost 4 bases, with 17 bases between them. Written as DNA, the CDR3 is TGTGCCAGCAGCTCCTCTCCCCGGGTCACAGAGACCCAGTACTTC. Translated, it gives CASSSSPRVTETQYF.

The rearrangement uses TRBV9 and TRBJ2-3; 11 positions agree with TRBD2. CDR1 SGDLS and CDR2 YYNGEE come from the germline V gene. V lost 3 bases to trimming and J lost 11 bases; unmatched junction nucleotides: 11. The CDR3 length is 15 residues. CDR3 protein: CASSASGRTGERQYF. DNA of the CDR3: TGTGCCAGCAGCGCTAGCGGGAGGACGGGAGAGAGGCAGTATTTT.

The V call is TRBV6-2 or TRBV6-3, the J call TRBJ1-1; the D is unclear. V lost 0 bases, J lost 5 bases, and 7 bases lay in between. The CDR3 spans 13 residues. Germline V lookup: CDR1 MNHEY, CDR2 SVGEGT. This CDR3 reads CASSYSRGTEAFF. CDR3 nucleotides: TGTGCCAGCAGTTACTCGAGAGGGACTGAAGCTTTCTTT.

The rearrangement joins TRBV7-2 to TRBJ1-2, with TRBD1 matching over 7 bases. J was trimmed by 3 bases and V by 4 bases; bases with no gene match: 20. In germline, CDR1 is SGHTA, CDR2 FQGNSA. This CDR3 spans 19 amino acids. The CDR3 here is CASSSSIDRASYTHYGYTF. CDR3 DNA: TGTGCCAGCAGCTCTTCCATCGACAGGGCCTCTTACACCCACTATGGCTACACCTTC.

This chain joins TRBV24-1 and TRBJ2-2, with a weak D call TRBD1 (5 bases). V gave up 3 bases and J gave up 7 bases, with 14 bases separating them. The CDR3 is 15 amino acids. Germline CDR1 and CDR2: KGHDR and SFDVKD. The CDR3 here is CATSDGWGLGGELFF. As DNA, the CDR3 is TGTGCCACCAGTGATGGGTGGGGCCTCGGCGGGGAGCTGTTTTTT.

Note on this clone: The junction does not match germline at one end; this may be a read error. The chain recombines TRBV11-2 with TRBJ2-7, with 16 bases fitting TRBD2. This CDR3 comprises 13 residues. Germline CDR1 and CDR2: SGHAT and FQNNGV. CDR3 sequence reads: CASSFPGTSGRAF. The CDR3 region has the DNA TGTGCCAGCAGCTTCCCCGGGACTAGCGGGAGGGCTTTC.

This chain joins TRBV2 and TRBJ1-5, with 10 bases matching TRBD1. V lost 7 bases, J lost 7 bases, and 7 bases stayed unmatched. The CDR3 is made up of 14 amino acids. Per germline, CDR1 SNHLY and CDR2 FYNNEI. CDR3 DNA sequence: TGTGCCAGCACCATGGGACAGGGGTACCAGCCCCAGCATTTT. Its protein product is CASTMGQGYQPQHF.

The chain has TRBV28 and TRBJ2-3; 7 nucleotides line up with TRBD1. V dropped 7 bases and J dropped 6; count of bases not matched to a gene: 16. The germline V gene has CDR1 MDHEN and CDR2 SYDVKM. This CDR3 is 16 amino acids long. CDR3 DNA: TGTGCCAGCACCAAAGGGACAGAGCTGCTTTTCGATACGCAGTATTTT. This translates into CASTKGTELLFDTQYF.

The gene calls are TRBV6-6 and TRBJ1-5; D might be TRBD1 (6 bases). Deletions cut 6 bases from V and 4 bases from J, with 10 bases between. The V gene's germline CDR1 is MNHNY and CDR2 SVGAGI (reference sequence). The CDR3 length is 13 residues. This chain's CDR3 is CASRLQGNQPQHF. The CDR3 DNA reads TGTGCCAGCAGACTTCAGGGGAATCAGCCCCAGCATTTT.

This chain joins TRBV28 and TRBJ2-5, with TRBD2 identical over 8 bases. The trim removed 4 bases at V and 1 base at J, leaving 8 bases unmatched. CDR3 size: 16 residues. Germline V lookup: CDR1 MDHEN, CDR2 SYDVKM. CDR3 DNA sequence: TGTGCCAGCAGTTCGGTTATCGGGAGGGGCCAAGAGACCCAGTACTTC. Its protein is CASSSVIGRGQETQYF.

J is TRBJ2-3 and V is TRBV4-2, with a tentative D call TRBD2 (5 bases). Between the trimmed V and J ends, which lost 0 bases and 8 bases, there was a span of 18 bases. Germline V lookup: CDR1 LGHNA, CDR2 YNFKEQ. The CDR3 is 16 amino acids. CDR3 in DNA: TGTGCCAGCAGCCAAGAGTCCGGACTCCCGTCCGGTACGCAGTATTTT. Translation gives CASSQESGLPSGTQYF.

The rearrangement uses TRBV6-5 and TRBJ2-5; D perhaps matches TRBD1 (5 bases). The germline V and J ends were trimmed by 6 bases and 7 bases, with 9 bases remaining between them. The length of the CDR3 is 11 residues. CDR1 MNHEY and CDR2 SVGAGI come from the germline V gene. The CDR3 nucleotides are TGTGCCAGCAGGGGGCCCGCGACCCAGTACTTC. Amino acids: CASRGPATQYF.

This sequence joins TRBV28 and TRBJ1-2, with 7 nucleotides matching TRBD1. The CDR3 has 14 residues. CDR1 is MDHEN and CDR2 is SYDVKM in the germline V gene. V lost 2 bases to trimming and J lost 7 bases; unmatched junction nucleotides: 7. The CDR3 loop is CASSLGTGVSGYTF. The CDR3 DNA sequence: TGTGCCAGCAGTTTAGGCACAGGGGTTAGTGGCTACACCTTC.

V usage is TRBV28 and J usage is TRBJ2-1; 9 bases are shared with TRBD1. The J segment lost 1 base and the V segment lost 5 bases, leaving 6 bases of the junction unmatched. Germline loops: CDR1 MDHEN, CDR2 SYDVKM. The CDR3 runs to 16 residues. CDR3 in amino acids: CASSRSGTGSYNEQFF. The CDR3 DNA is TGTGCCAGCAGTCGTTCCGGGACAGGGTCCTACAATGAGCAGTTCTTC.

The genes are TRBV18 and TRBJ2-7; 13 bases agree with TRBD2. Germline lookup yields CDR1 KGHSH and CDR2 LQKENI. The V gene end was trimmed by 5 bases and the J gene end by 4 bases; junction bases not matched to a gene: 5. This CDR3 is built from 15 residues. The CDR3 region has the DNA TGTGCCAGCTCAACCGGGACTAGCGGGATATACGAGCAGTACTTC. Residues: CASSTGTSGIYEQYF. The full variable domain, in which reference TRBV18 and TRBJ2-7 provide the parts outside the CDR3, is NAGVMQNPRHLVRRRGQEARLRCSPMKGHSHVYWYRQLPEEGLKFMVYLQKENIIDESGMPKERFSAEFPKEGPSILRIQQVVRGDSAAYFCASSTGTSGIYEQYFGPGTRLTVT.

The J gene is TRBJ2-6, the V gene TRBV28, with D possibly matching TRBD1 (6 bases). Germline CDR1 MDHEN, CDR2 SYDVKM. The CDR3 loop spans 13 amino acids. V was pared by 10 bases and J by 2 bases, with 9 bases between. CDR3 protein: CATRQAGANVLTF. The CDR3, as DNA: TGTGCCACCCGACAGGCTGGGGCCAACGTCCTGACTTTC.

The rearrangement uses TRBV2 and TRBJ2-7; D might be TRBD2 (5 bases). Germline V lookup: CDR1 SNHLY, CDR2 FYNNEI. CDR3 length equals 12 residues. Trimming shortened V by 8 bases and J by 1 base, and 9 bases separated the two germline ends. In DNA, the CDR3 is TGTGCCAGCTGCAGAGGGTCCTACGAGCAGTACTTC. Protein: CASCRGSYEQYF.

The chain joins TRBV28 to TRBJ1-2; 7 bases are a match to TRBD1. There are 14 residues in the CDR3. Germline-derived CDR1 and CDR2 are MDHEN and SYDVKM. J was trimmed by 2 bases and V by 6 bases; bases with no gene match: 6. The CDR3 DNA is TGTGCCAGCAGCCGACAGGGCACCAACTATGGCTACACCTTC. Protein sequence: CASSRQGTNYGYTF.

V gene TRBV4-1 combines with J gene TRBJ1-2; 8 positions match TRBD1. Germline CDR1 MGHRA, CDR2 YSYEKL. The junction had 4 bases not matched to a gene; V was cut back by 3 bases and J by 7 bases. This CDR3 contains 13 residues. In nucleotides, the CDR3 is TGCGCCAGCAGCCAGGACAGGGCAAGTGGCTACACCTTC. This codes for CASSQDRASGYTF.

The genes are TRBV7-2 and TRBJ1-3; 7 positions match TRBD1. The germline V gene has CDR1 SGHTA and CDR2 FQGNSA. This CDR3 spans 16 amino acids. The junction had 10 bases not matched to a gene; V was cut back by 5 bases and J by 3 bases. CDR3 in amino acids: CASSQSDPGGGNTIYF. The CDR3 region has the DNA TGTGCCAGCAGCCAATCAGACCCAGGGGGTGGAAACACCATATATTTT.

J is TRBJ2-7 and V is TRBV4-1; maybe TRBD2 (6 bases). V lost 5 bases, J lost 5 bases, and 13 bases lay in between. From germline, CDR1 is MGHRA and CDR2 YSYEKL. The CDR3 has 13 residues. DNA for the CDR3: TGCGCCAGCAGCTCCCAACCGGGGGACGAGCAGTACTTC. This gives the protein CASSSQPGDEQYF.

The chain uses TRBV27 and TRBJ1-5, with D maybe TRBD1 (6 bases). This CDR3 has 15 residues. The germline V and J ends were trimmed by 4 bases and 10 bases, with 20 bases remaining between them. Germline V lookup: CDR1 MNHEY, CDR2 SMNVEV (reference sequence). CDR3 nucleotides: TGTGCCAGCAGTTCTACCCTCAGGGGAGAAGGACCCCAGCATTTT. Protein: CASSSTLRGEGPQHF.

This chain joins TRBV3-1 (or the pseudogene TRBV3-2) and TRBJ1-2, with 7 bases that match TRBD1. CDR1 LGHDT and CDR2 YNNKEL come from the germline V gene (reference sequence). V lost 3 bases and J lost 4; bases outside the gene matches: 11. The CDR3 is 16 residues long. CDR3 in amino acids: CASSQALETGSYGYTF. CDR3 DNA: TGTGCCAGCAGCCAGGCTCTTGAGACAGGGAGCTATGGCTACACCTTC.

The CDR3 is CSASPSLAGRVGQYF. The CDR3 DNA is TGCAGTGCCAGTCCTTCCCTAGCGGGACGGGTCGGGCAGTACTTC. The chain uses TRBV20-1 and TRBJ2-7; TRBD2 matches 9 bases. After removal of 6 bases from V and 9 bases from J, the junction contained 18 bases not matched to a gene. The germline CDR1 and CDR2 sequences are DFQATT and SNEGSKA (reference sequence). This CDR3 contains 15 residues.

This sequence joins TRBV12-3 or TRBV12-4 and TRBJ1-2; D is unclear. The CDR3 totals 13 residues. V lost 2 bases, J lost 5 bases, and 9 bases lay in between. CDR3 bases: TGTGCCAGCAGTTTATTAGAGGGTTATGGCTACACCTTC. Protein sequence: CASSLLEGYGYTF.

The chain couples TRBV11-2 to TRBJ2-5, with TRBD2 matching 8 bases. CDR3 length: 17 residues. CDR1 is SGHAT, CDR2 FQNNGV, per germline. After removal of 5 bases from V and 7 bases from J, the junction contained 18 bases not matched to a gene. CDR3 coding DNA: TGTGCCAGCAGCCTACGCCCACTAGGGCCCCGGGAGGGGACCCAGTACTTC. Amino acid sequence: CASSLRPLGPREGTQYF.

CDR3 amino acids: CASSIRLARNDEQFF. CDR3 in DNA: TGTGCCAGCAGCATAAGACTAGCGAGGAACGATGAGCAGTTCTTC. This chain joins TRBV11-2 and TRBJ2-1; TRBD2 matches at 8 bases. This CDR3 contains 15 residues. With 5 bases clipped from V and 8 bases from J, the junction kept 11 bases outside the gene matches. Germline CDR1 is SGHAT and CDR2 is FQNNGV.

This CDR3 is CASGLETSLDEQFF. The CDR3 DNA sequence: TGTGCTAGTGGTTTAGAGACTAGCTTGGATGAGCAGTTCTTC. The chain combines TRBV12-5 with TRBJ2-1; TRBD2 matches 7 bases. Germline V gene data show CDR1 as LGHNT and CDR2 as FRNRAP. The CDR3 contains 14 residues. With V trimmed by 3 bases and J by 8 bases, 7 bases remained unmatched. The full variable domain, with the rest looked up from reference TRBV12-5 and TRBJ2-1, is DARVTQTPRHKVTEMGQEVTMRCQPILGHNTVFWYRQTMMQGLELLAYFRNRAPLDDSGMPKDRFSAEMPDATLATLKIQPSEPRDSAVYFCASGLETSLDEQFFGPGTRLTVL.

This chain links TRBV19 with TRBJ2-7, with 8 positions matching TRBD1. The J segment lost 3 bases and the V segment lost 6 bases, leaving 7 bases of the junction unmatched. The germline gives CDR1 LNHDA, CDR2 SQIVND (reference sequence). CDR3 size: 14 residues. The CDR3 DNA reads TGTGCCAGTAGCCCGGGACAGGTGGACTACGAGCAGTACTTC. Amino acids: CASSPGQVDYEQYF. The full variable domain, with the rest looked up from reference TRBV19 and TRBJ2-7, is DGGITQSPKYLFRKEGQNVTLSCEQNLNHDAMYWYRQDPGQGLRLIYYSQIVNDFQKGDIAEGYSVSREKKESFPLTVTSAQKNPTAFYLCASSPGQVDYEQYFGPGTRLTVT.

The gene calls are TRBV19 and TRBJ1-1; no clear D gene. Germline V gene sequence: CDR1 LNHDA, CDR2 SQIVND (reference sequence). V lost 8 bases to trimming and J lost 4 bases, with 14 bases between them. CDR3 size: 13 residues. The CDR3 sequence is CASSIHRVTEAFF. The CDR3 DNA is TGTGCCAGTTCGATCCACCGGGTCACTGAAGCTTTCTTT.